A single sample is the source of the 17 T cell receptor beta chains below, sequenced in a study of OX40 agonist ivuxolimab in advanced cancers. This table comes from immunoSEQ multiplex PCR, and its TCRdb copy is limited to in-frame clones, with some not included. This sample has 30,000 to 40,000 clones, with approximately 90% found just once. The material sequenced was CD4+ or CD8+ T cells sorted from blood, taken in a trial of the OX40 agonist ivuxolimab. All receptors come from an adult with an advanced solid tumor such as melanoma, head and neck, liver or kidney cancer.

This chain uses TRBV2 with TRBJ1-3; D is ambiguous. CDR3 length equals 11 residues. Trimming removed 6 bases from V and 9 bases from J, with 9 bases in between. The germline CDR1 and CDR2 sequences are SNHLY and FYNNEI. The CDR3 nucleotides read TGTGCCAGCAGACAGTACGGCACCATATATTTT. It encodes CASRQYGTIYF.

This clone was counted once. The CDR3 reads CASSPSRPDTQYF. The CDR3 DNA reads TGTGCCAGCTCACCATCCAGGCCAGATACGCAGTATTTT. The V and J genes are TRBV18 and TRBJ2-3; D gene ambiguous. The germline CDR1 and CDR2 sequences are KGHSH and LQKENI. V gave up 2 bases and J gave up 4 bases, with 7 bases separating them. The CDR3 covers 13 residues.

This chain uses TRBV28 with TRBJ1-5; D is unresolved. From germline, CDR1 is MDHEN and CDR2 SYDVKM. The CDR3 totals 12 residues. V gave up 8 bases and J gave up 1 base, with 6 bases separating them. The CDR3 here is CASRASNQPQHF. The DNA of the CDR3 is TGTGCCAGCCGGGCCAGCAATCAGCCCCAGCATTTT.

CDR3 loop: CASSILEGGKETQYF. As DNA, the CDR3 is TGTGCCAGTAGCATCCTGGAAGGCGGGAAAGAGACCCAGTACTTC. The gene calls are TRBV19 and TRBJ2-5; D might be TRBD2 (6 bases). Germline V gene data show CDR1 as LNHDA and CDR2 as SQIVND (reference sequence). The CDR3 is 15 amino acids. V was trimmed by 6 bases and J by 3 bases, leaving 17 bases between them.

This clone was recorded once. CDR3 sequence reads: CASSSGHLDGYTF. CDR3 in DNA: TGTGCCAGCAGCTCGGGACATCTAGATGGCTACACCTTC. The chain is built from TRBV7-3 and TRBJ1-2, with D possibly matching TRBD1 (6 bases). The CDR3 spans 13 residues. V lost 4 bases and J 6 bases, leaving 12 bases between the germline ends. Germline lookup yields CDR1 SGHTA and CDR2 FQGTGA.

This clone occurred a few times. The chain has TRBV10-1 and TRBJ2-1; 7 bases align to TRBD1. With 4 bases clipped from V and 5 bases from J, the junction kept 5 bases outside the gene matches. Germline V lookup: CDR1 WNHNN, CDR2 SYGVQD (reference sequence). The CDR3 consists of 14 residues. CDR3 sequence reads: CASSGGTVNNEQFF. CDR3 DNA: TGCGCCAGCAGTGGGGGGACAGTTAACAATGAGCAGTTCTTC.

The CDR3 DNA reads as TGTGCCAGCATAGGGCGGGCCTCCTACGAGCAGTACTTC. Protein: CASIGRASYEQYF. The chain employs TRBV6-6 and TRBJ2-7; maybe TRBD2 (5 bases). Germline-derived CDR1 and CDR2 are MNHNY and SVGAGI (reference sequence). V was cut by 7 bases and J by 0 bases, with 10 bases left in between. The length of the CDR3 is 13 residues.

This sequence joins TRBV21-1 and TRBJ1-2; the tabulated D call, TRBD1, remains unverified against the DNA. TRBV21-1 is assigned pseudogene status. The CDR3 is 13 residues long. In DNA, the CDR3 is TGTGCCAACCAGACAGGGGAAGGCTATGGCTACACCTTC. This gives the protein CANQTGEGYGYTF.

The chain combines TRBV10-3 with TRBJ1-5; the D gene is possibly TRBD1 (5 bases). This CDR3 region has 14 residues. From germline, CDR1 is ENHRY and CDR2 SYGVKD. Trimming stripped 9 bases from V and 3 bases from J, with 15 bases between. CDR3 in amino acids: CAISTDITNQPQHF. As DNA, the CDR3 is TGTGCCATTTCGACGGACATCACCAATCAGCCCCAGCATTTT.

The V call is TRBV20-1, the J call TRBJ2-3; unclear D gene. Germline loops: CDR1 DFQATT, CDR2 SNEGSKA (reference sequence). The germline V and J ends were trimmed by 0 bases and 6 bases, with 4 bases remaining between them. CDR3 size: 11 residues. CDR3 in amino acids: CSAREVDTQYF. The CDR3 DNA sequence: TGCAGTGCTAGAGAGGTTGATACGCAGTATTTT.

The DNA for the CDR3 is TGCGCCAGCAGCTTGGACCACAAAGACAGGGATGCGGCTGGCTACACCTTC. Amino acids: CASSLDHKDRDAAGYTF. The chain is built from TRBV5-1 and TRBJ1-2, with TRBD1 matching over 7 bases. Germline CDR1 SGHRS, CDR2 YFSETQ. The length of the CDR3 is 17 residues. V lost 0 bases and J lost 7; bases outside the gene matches: 15.

This clone was detected only once. The CDR3 spells CASSPGAGDLTGYTF. The CDR3 region has the DNA TGTGCCAGCTCACCCGGGGCAGGGGATTTGACCGGCTACACCTTC. This chain uses TRBV18 with TRBJ1-2; D perhaps matches TRBD1 (6 bases). This CDR3 spans 15 amino acids. The V end lost 3 bases, the J end lost 8 bases, and 19 bases lay between the germline ends. CDR1 and CDR2 (germline): KGHSH, LQKENI.

The chain links TRBV5-1 to TRBJ1-1; D is perhaps TRBD1 (5 bases). CDR3 length: 15 amino acids. CDR1 is SGHRS and CDR2 is YFSETQ in the germline V gene. Trimming took off 3 bases at V and 1 base at J, with 13 bases between the two ends. The CDR3 DNA sequence: TGCGCCAGCAGCTCCGGGGGGACCGAGAACACTGAAGCTTTCTTT. It is translated as CASSSGGTENTEAFF.

This sequence joins TRBV18 and TRBJ1-4, with D unresolved. The CDR3 has 14 amino acids. Germline values: CDR1 KGHSH, CDR2 LQKENI. The V end lost 2 bases, the J end lost 3 bases, and 7 bases lay between the germline ends. The CDR3 coding sequence is TGTGCCAGCTCACCAGTTCAAGCTAATGAAAAACTGTTTTTT. Amino acid sequence: CASSPVQANEKLFF.

The chain employs TRBV5-1 and TRBJ1-2; the match to TRBD1 covers 7 bases. The CDR3 totals 15 residues. V lost 6 bases to trimming and J lost 0 bases; unmatched junction nucleotides: 8. Germline V gene data show CDR1 as SGHRS and CDR2 as YFSETQ. In nucleotides, the CDR3 is TGCGCCAGCAACCCACGGACAGGTTCTAACTATGGCTACACCTTC. Protein sequence: CASNPRTGSNYGYTF.

This sequence joins TRBV4-3 and TRBJ2-3, with D perhaps matching TRBD1 (6 bases). Per germline, CDR1 LGHNA and CDR2 YSLEER. This CDR3 is built from 13 residues. V was pared by 6 bases and J by 5 bases, with 12 bases between. The CDR3 loop reads CASSFTGRDTQYF. The CDR3 DNA follows: TGCGCCAGCAGTTTCACAGGGAGAGATACGCAGTATTTT.

This rearrangement joins TRBV12-2 to TRBJ1-1. TRBV12-2 is a pseudogene. The CDR3 sequence is 13 residues long. This CDR3 reads CASPRGKDTEAFF. CDR3 sequence (DNA): TGTGCAAGTCCCAGAGGGAAGGACACTGAAGCTTTCTTT.